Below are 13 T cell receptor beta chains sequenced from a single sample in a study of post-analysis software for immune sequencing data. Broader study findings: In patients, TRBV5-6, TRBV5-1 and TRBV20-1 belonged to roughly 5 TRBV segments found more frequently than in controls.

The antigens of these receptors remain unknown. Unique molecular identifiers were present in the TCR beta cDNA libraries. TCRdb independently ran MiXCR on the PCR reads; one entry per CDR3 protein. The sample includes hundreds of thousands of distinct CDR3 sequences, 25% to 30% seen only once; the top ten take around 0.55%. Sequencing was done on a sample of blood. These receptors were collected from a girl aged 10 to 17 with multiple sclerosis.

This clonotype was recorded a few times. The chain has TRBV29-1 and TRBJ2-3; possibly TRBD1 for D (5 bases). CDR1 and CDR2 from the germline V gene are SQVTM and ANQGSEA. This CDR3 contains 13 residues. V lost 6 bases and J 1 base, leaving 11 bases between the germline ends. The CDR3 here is CSVWGRGTDTQYF. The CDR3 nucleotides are TGCAGCGTGTGGGGCAGGGGCACAGATACGCAGTATTTT.

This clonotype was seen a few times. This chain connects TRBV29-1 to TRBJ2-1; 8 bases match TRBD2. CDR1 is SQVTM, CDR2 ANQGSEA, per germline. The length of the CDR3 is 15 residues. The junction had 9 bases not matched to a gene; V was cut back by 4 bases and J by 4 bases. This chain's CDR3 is CSVASWTSRYNEQFF. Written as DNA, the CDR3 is TGCAGCGTTGCTTCTTGGACTAGCAGGTACAATGAGCAGTTCTTC.

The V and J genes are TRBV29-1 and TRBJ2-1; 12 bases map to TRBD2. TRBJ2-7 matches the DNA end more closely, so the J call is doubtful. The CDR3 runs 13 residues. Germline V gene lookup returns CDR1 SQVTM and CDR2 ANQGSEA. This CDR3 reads CSARTSGMNEQYF. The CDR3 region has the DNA TGCAGCGCTAGGACTAGCGGGATGAATGAGCAGTACTTC.

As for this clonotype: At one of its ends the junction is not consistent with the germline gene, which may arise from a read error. Here the CDR3 DNA reads TGTGCCAGCAGCTTATTTCCGCAGGGCAACACAGATGCGCAGTATTTT. It specifies CASSLFPQGNTDAQYF. The chain combines TRBV7-8 with TRBJ2-3, with D perhaps matching TRBD1 (5 bases). Germline V gene lookup returns CDR1 SGHVS and CDR2 FQNEAQ. CDR3 length equals 16 residues.

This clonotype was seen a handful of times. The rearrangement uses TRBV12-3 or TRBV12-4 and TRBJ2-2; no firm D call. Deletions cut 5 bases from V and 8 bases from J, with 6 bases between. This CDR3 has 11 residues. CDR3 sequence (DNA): TGTGCCAGCAGTATCACTGGGGAGCTGTTTTTT. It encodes CASSITGELFF.

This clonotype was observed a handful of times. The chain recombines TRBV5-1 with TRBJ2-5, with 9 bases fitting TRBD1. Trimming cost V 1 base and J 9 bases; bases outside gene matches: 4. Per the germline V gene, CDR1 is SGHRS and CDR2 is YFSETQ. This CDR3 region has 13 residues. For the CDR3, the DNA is TGCGCCAGCAGCTTGACAGGGGGCCAGGCCCAGTACTTC. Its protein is CASSLTGGQAQYF. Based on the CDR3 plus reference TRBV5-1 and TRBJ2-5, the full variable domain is KAGVTQTPRYLIKTRGQQVTLSCSPISGHRSVSWYQQTPGQGLQFLFEYFSETQRNKGNFPGRFSGRQFSNSRSEMNVSTLELGDSALYLCASSLTGGQAQYFGPGTRLLVL.

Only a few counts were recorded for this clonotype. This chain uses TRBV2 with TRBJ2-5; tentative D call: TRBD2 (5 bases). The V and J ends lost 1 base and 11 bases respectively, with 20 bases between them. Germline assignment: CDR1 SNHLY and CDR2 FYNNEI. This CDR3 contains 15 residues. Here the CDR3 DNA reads TGTGCCAGCAGTGAAGTGGAACTTACCCTTGGGGAGCAGTACTTC. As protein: CASSEVELTLGEQYF.

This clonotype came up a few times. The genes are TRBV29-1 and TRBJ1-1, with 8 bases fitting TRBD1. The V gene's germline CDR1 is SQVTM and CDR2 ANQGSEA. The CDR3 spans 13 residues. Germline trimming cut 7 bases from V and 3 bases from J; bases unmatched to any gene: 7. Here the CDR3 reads CSAEVTGDTEAFF. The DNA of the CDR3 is TGCAGCGCCGAGGTGACAGGGGACACTGAAGCTTTCTTT.

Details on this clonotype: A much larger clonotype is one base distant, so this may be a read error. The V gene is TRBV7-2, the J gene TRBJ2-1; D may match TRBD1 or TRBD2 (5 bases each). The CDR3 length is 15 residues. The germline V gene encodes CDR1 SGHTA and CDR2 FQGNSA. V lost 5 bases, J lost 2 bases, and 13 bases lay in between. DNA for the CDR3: TGTGCCAGCAGCCAGGGACCAGCGACCTACAATGAGCAGTTCTTC. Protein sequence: CASSQGPATYNEQFF.

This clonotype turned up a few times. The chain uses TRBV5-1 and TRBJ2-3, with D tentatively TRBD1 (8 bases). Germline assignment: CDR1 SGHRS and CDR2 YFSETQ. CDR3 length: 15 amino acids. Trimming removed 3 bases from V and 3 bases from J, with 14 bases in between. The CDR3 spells CASSSTGGGTDTQYF. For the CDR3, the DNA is TGCGCCAGCAGCTCTACAGGGGGAGGGACAGATACGCAGTATTTT.

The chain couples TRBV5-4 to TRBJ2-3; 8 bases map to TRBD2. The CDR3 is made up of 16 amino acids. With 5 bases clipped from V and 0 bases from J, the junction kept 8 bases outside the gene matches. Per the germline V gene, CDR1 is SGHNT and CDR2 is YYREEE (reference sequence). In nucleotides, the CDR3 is TGTGCCAGCAGTTCCTATCTAGCGGGTAGCACAGATACGCAGTATTTT. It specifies CASSSYLAGSTDTQYF.

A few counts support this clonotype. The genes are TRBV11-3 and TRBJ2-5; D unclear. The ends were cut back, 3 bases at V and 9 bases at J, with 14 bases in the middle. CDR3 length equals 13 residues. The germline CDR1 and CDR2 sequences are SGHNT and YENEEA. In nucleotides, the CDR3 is TGTGCCAGCAGCTTTGGGCCGGAATACGCCCAGTACTTC. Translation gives CASSFGPEYAQYF.

CDR3 region: CASSPPGQGASYEQYF. CDR3 nucleotides: TGTGCCAGCAGCCCGCCGGGACAGGGGGCAAGTTACGAGCAGTACTTC. J is TRBJ2-7 and V is TRBV7-9; TRBD1 aligns across 12 bases. Germline trimming cut 5 bases from V and 4 bases from J; bases unmatched to any gene: 9. Looked up from germline, CDR1 is SEHNR and CDR2 is FQNEAQ (reference sequence). The CDR3 spans 16 residues.